Listed below are T cell receptor beta chains from one sample, sequenced in a study of blood T cell repertoires in COVID-19. Repertoires were generated with immunoSEQ multiplex PCR, while TCRdb's copy carries only in-frame clones and drops some. Among around 130,000 clones listed, around 82% were seen once. Sequencing was carried out using peripheral blood. Receptor source: a human donor in a cohort sampled during active COVID-19. Both conserved end residues are part of each CDR3. The order of the fields is J gene, V gene, D gene, CDR3 protein. D genes are given only for firm matches.

TRBJ2-1	TRBV10-3	TRBD2	CAISDLAGGSSYNEQFF
TRBJ1-3	TRBV6-5	TRBD1	CASSYSTGYGNTIYF
TRBJ1-1	TRBV7-2	NA	CASSLADKNTEAFF
TRBJ1-2	TRBV14	TRBD1	CASSRDRFNYGYTF
TRBJ2-7	TRBV10-3	NA	CAITQGSSGASLEQYF
TRBJ2-1	TRBV5-1	NA	CASSGGTEYNEQFF
TRBJ2-1	TRBV4-2	TRBD1	CASSQSQGVEQFF
TRBJ1-1	TRBV5-1	NA	CASSFWQNTEAFF
TRBJ1-1	TRBV12-3/TRBV12-4	NA	CASSNPVNTEAFF
TRBJ2-3	TRBV5-1	NA	CASSLPFAGDNTDTQYF
TRBJ2-7	TRBV5-5	TRBD1	CASNDGGTGNYEQYF
TRBJ2-6	TRBV15	NA	CATSRAGSGANVLTF
TRBJ1-3	TRBV6-5	TRBD1	CAGGQLLSGNTIYF
TRBJ1-1	TRBV6-1	TRBD1	CASSEPGGLRNTEAFF
TRBJ2-1	TRBV29-1	NA	CSVVSRFRGAGNEQFF
TRBJ2-2	TRBV5-1	TRBD1	CASSTGTGWAGELFF
TRBJ2-1	TRBV5-6	TRBD2	CASRLAGGSYNEQFF
TRBJ1-4	TRBV28	TRBD1	CASSLDRGREKLFF
TRBJ2-1	TRBV28	TRBD2	CASSPGTNINYNEQFF
TRBJ1-2	TRBV7-9	NA	CASSLGGMHGYTF
TRBJ2-5	TRBV28	NA	CASSFGYQETQYF
TRBJ2-1	TRBV27	NA	CASTKDNYNEQFF
TRBJ2-5	TRBV2	NA	CASTEGMGAGETQYF
TRBJ2-7	TRBV5-1	TRBD1	CASSLGGQGVAYEQYF
TRBJ1-1	TRBV28	TRBD1	CASSGAGTANTEAFF
TRBJ2-2	TRBV10-2	TRBD1	CASRAGGAAGELFF
TRBJ2-3	TRBV19	TRBD1	CASRTGADTQYF
TRBJ1-5	TRBV5-6	TRBD1	CASSTTGGGQPQHF
TRBJ2-2	TRBV18	TRBD2	CASSPLVLAANTGELFF
TRBJ2-3	TRBV14	NA	CASSRGEGTDTQYF
TRBJ2-3	TRBV28	NA	CASSFSGQGTDTQYF
TRBJ1-1	TRBV28	TRBD1	CASRGGGTGVNTEAFF
TRBJ1-2	TRBV6-1	TRBD1	CASSEYGQDNYGYTF
TRBJ2-1	TRBV4-1	NA	CASSQNSNEQFF
TRBJ2-5	TRBV29-1	NA	CSVETGEGGTQYF
TRBJ2-2	TRBV7-2	TRBD1	CASSLRATGTGSTGELFF
TRBJ2-1	TRBV9	TRBD2	CASSAGTSGDEQFF
TRBJ1-4	TRBV28	NA	CASSFGWEKLFF
TRBJ1-4	TRBV4-1	TRBD1	CASSPVGQGAFEKLFF
TRBJ2-4	TRBV19	NA	CARKGEAKNIQYF
TRBJ1-5	TRBV19	TRBD1	CASSQTGGEQPQHF
TRBJ2-3	TRBV7-9	TRBD1	CASSYSGQGTDTQYF
TRBJ1-6	TRBV6-5	NA	CASTGTSSYNSPLHF
TRBJ1-1	TRBV28	NA	CASSLLRGRDTEAFF
TRBJ2-7	TRBV4-1	NA	CASSQETPGAYEQYF
TRBJ1-2	TRBV18	NA	CASSPEEYGYTF
TRBJ1-5	TRBV10-3	NA	CAISERDSNQPQHF
TRBJ2-7	TRBV27	TRBD1	CATYKTGARYEQYF
TRBJ2-5	TRBV4-1	NA	CASSQGAIRGGETQYF
TRBJ1-4	TRBV7-7	TRBD1	CASSVGVSGGPATNEKLFF